This T cell receptor beta chain stems from a study of regulatory T cells in long-lasting Graves disease. Study overall: Graves' patients (newly diagnosed) had been on antithyroid drugs under 3 months.

The time point is: newly diagnosed GD, antithyroid drugs for less than 3 months. RNA extracted from PBMCs served as the sequencing template. The patients included were those that came from an endocrinology department in Xi'an, China. Trimming cost V 6 bases and J 8 bases, with 14 bases left between them. This CDR3 is 12 amino acids long. The germline gives CDR1 DFQATT, CDR2 SNEGSKA (reference sequence). Arm-PCR of CDR3 regions with iRepertoire HTBI primers generated TCR beta libraries. Each CDR3 protein gets one entry after TCRdb re-called the multiplex PCR reads with MiXCR. The table includes about 420,000 distinct CDR3 sequences, roughly 17% detected once. The sample also formed part of further work on T cells in Graves' hyperthyroidism and ophthalmopathy. That work adds: During a first-round RT-PCR of the TCR CDR3, the HTBI primer set was used.

The starting material was peripheral blood mononuclear cells (PBMCs), obtained at new diagnosis, from a patient treated with antithyroid drugs. The origin of this receptor is a woman between 18 and 29 years old with Graves disease. The chain has TRBV20-1 and TRBJ2-1, with D hard to call. The DNA for the CDR3 is TGCAGTGCCGCCCTAGGTCAGGATGAGCAGTTCTTC. The encoded protein is CSAALGQDEQFF.